The sequence of this T cell receptor (beta chain) was determined in a study of blood T cell repertoires in COVID-19. In the study overall: All recovered Cohort 3 donors got two negative PCRs, got clearance, or saw symptom resolution. Spain, Italy and the United States supplied samples that represented acute and convalescent COVID-19. T cells, B-cell-depleted T cells, or PBMCs supplied cDNA or gDNA.

Sequencing was performed with immunoSEQ multiplex PCR; in TCRdb, only in-frame clones are kept and a portion is missing. Seen here are some 200,000 clones, around 87% observed once, and the top ten hold around 7%. This CDR3 has 15 amino acids. The V gene lost 1 base and the J gene lost 0 bases, with 10 bases spanning the gap. The germline gives CDR1 SGHAT, CDR2 FQDESV (reference sequence). This clone was seen only a few times. The chain employs TRBV11-1 and TRBJ2-7; D remains ambiguous. The TCR sequence derives from a man aged 25 to 40 in a cohort exposed to, infected with or recovered from COVID-19 (not recorded which). The sequenced material came from PBMCs or T cells enriched from blood (not recorded which). CDR3 protein: CASSLVPFSSYEQYF. In nucleotides, the CDR3 is TGTGCCAGCAGCTTAGTCCCGTTTAGCTCCTACGAGCAGTACTTC. Full variable domain (rest looked up from reference TRBV11-1 and TRBJ2-7): EAEVAQSPRYKITEKSQAVAFWCDPISGHATLYWYRQILGQGPELLVQFQDESVVDDSQLPKDRFSAERLKGVDSTLKIQPAELGDSAMYLCASSLVPFSSYEQYFGPGTRLTVT.